These 16 T cell receptor beta chains share one sample of origin, sequenced in a study of pediatric ulcerative colitis. Some clones are missing from TCRdb's copy, which holds only in-frame ones; the method was immunoSEQ multiplex PCR. Here the sample spans some 15,000 clones, approximately 80% being singletons. One to two pinch biopsies were taken from the rectum during colonoscopy. Sequencing was performed on gut tissue. The receptor set was obtained from a boy between 10 and 17 years old who was a control in a study of pediatric ulcerative colitis.

The chain uses TRBV28 and TRBJ1-5; 9 bases agree with TRBD1. V trimming: 3 bases; J trimming: 3 bases; junction bases outside the gene matches: 6. Germline CDR1 MDHEN, CDR2 SYDVKM. CDR3 size: 16 residues. The CDR3 DNA follows: TGTGCCAGCAGTTTTCCGGGACAGGGAGTCAATCAGCCCCAGCATTTT. This codes for CASSFPGQGVNQPQHF.

This clone has a single count. The chain couples TRBV7-9 to TRBJ2-1; D unclear. The CDR3 has 14 residues. CDR1 is SEHNR and CDR2 is FQNEAQ in the germline V gene (reference sequence). V lost 2 bases, J lost 4 bases, and 9 bases lay in between. CDR3 nucleotides: TGTGCCAGCAGCTTATTCCGCTATTACAATGAGCAGTTCTTC. Translated: CASSLFRYYNEQFF.

The V and J genes are TRBV5-1 and TRBJ2-1; tentative D call: TRBD2 (6 bases). Germline V gene lookup returns CDR1 SGHRS and CDR2 YFSETQ. The CDR3 runs 16 residues. Trimming removed 4 bases from V and 3 bases from J, with 17 bases in between. The CDR3 loop is CASSVAGGVNYNEQFF. CDR3 in DNA: TGCGCCAGCAGCGTAGCCGGGGGTGTCAACTACAATGAGCAGTTCTTC.

This clone was seen more than once but under ten times. The chain carries TRBV19 and TRBJ2-7; no firm D call. The CDR3 runs to 15 residues. Trimming removed 3 bases at V and 2 bases at J, with 14 bases between. CDR1 is LNHDA, CDR2 SQIVND, per germline (reference sequence). In DNA, the CDR3 is TGTGCCAGTAGTATTGGTACAAACCCTACCTACGAGCAGTACTTC. Translating it yields CASSIGTNPTYEQYF. The full variable domain, its missing parts supplied by reference TRBV19 and TRBJ2-7, is DGGITQSPKYLFRKEGQNVTLSCEQNLNHDAMYWYRQDPGQGLRLIYYSQIVNDFQKGDIAEGYSVSREKKESFPLTVTSAQKNPTAFYLCASSIGTNPTYEQYFGPGTRLTVT.

To note about this clone: At one end the junction does not follow the germline gene, possibly because of a read error. The V and J genes are TRBV7-9 and TRBJ1-2; no reliable D call. There are 11 residues in the CDR3. Germline loops: CDR1 SEHNR, CDR2 FQNEAQ (reference sequence). The DNA of the CDR3 is TGTGCCAGCAGCTTAGGGGCCAGATCAGCCTTC. This translates into CASSLGARSAF.

V usage is TRBV9 and J usage is TRBJ2-4; 7 nucleotides match TRBD1. Germline lookup yields CDR1 SGDLS and CDR2 YYNGEE. The J segment lost 1 base and the V segment lost 3 bases, leaving 7 bases of the junction unmatched. CDR3 length equals 16 residues. The chain's CDR3 is CASSASPTGAKNIQYF. In nucleotides, the CDR3 is TGTGCCAGCAGCGCCTCGCCGACAGGGGCCAAAAACATTCAGTACTTC.

There are a few counts of this clone. This rearrangement joins TRBV2 to TRBJ2-3; D call uncertain. The CDR3 extends over 13 amino acids. Germline V CDR1 and CDR2: SNHLY, FYNNEI. The V and J ends lost 5 bases and 8 bases respectively, with 14 bases between them. CDR3 nucleotide sequence: TGTGCCAGCAGTAAGGGAACTTCGGGTACGCAGTATTTT. Its translation: CASSKGTSGTQYF.

The chain employs TRBV30 and TRBJ2-3; 8 nucleotides align to TRBD2. The CDR3 extends over 13 amino acids. CDR1 GTSNPN and CDR2 SVGIG come from the germline V gene (reference sequence). The junction had 0 bases not matched to a gene; V was cut back by 3 bases and J by 1 base. DNA of the CDR3: TGTGCCTGGAGACTAGCGGGCACAGATACGCAGTATTTT. This encodes CAWRLAGTDTQYF.

This clone was counted only a few times. V is TRBV5-5 and J is TRBJ2-4, with 10 bases identical to TRBD1. The CDR3 spans 17 residues. Trimming took 3 bases from V and 1 from J; bases not matched to a gene: 7. Germline loops: CDR1 SGHKS, CDR2 YYEKEE (reference sequence). The CDR3 is CASSYDRGLMAKNIQYF. The CDR3, as DNA: TGTGCCAGCAGCTACGACAGGGGGCTGATGGCCAAAAACATTCAGTACTTC.

This clone has more than one count but fewer than ten. The gene calls are TRBV6-1 and TRBJ2-4; weak D call: TRBD1 (5 bases). The CDR3 runs 14 residues. Germline CDR1 and CDR2: MNHNS and SASEGT. V lost 7 bases, J lost 0 bases, and 10 bases lay in between. CDR3: CASTGRVAKNIQYF. DNA for the CDR3: TGTGCCAGCACGGGCAGGGTAGCCAAAAACATTCAGTACTTC.

Here the CDR3 reads CASSVSGSTDTQYF. The CDR3 DNA sequence: TGTGCCAGCAGTGTTAGCGGGAGCACAGATACGCAGTATTTT. This chain uses TRBV6-4 with TRBJ2-3; the match to TRBD2 covers 7 bases. V shed 4 bases and J 0 bases; nucleotides not matched to a gene: 1. The CDR3 runs to 14 residues. CDR1 and CDR2 from the germline V gene are MRHNA and SNTAGT.

The rearrangement joins TRBV7-3 to TRBJ2-6; D unresolved. The germline V and J ends were trimmed by 6 bases and 0 bases, with 18 bases remaining between them. This CDR3 spans 18 amino acids. Germline-derived CDR1 and CDR2 are SGHTA and FQGTGA. The CDR3 region is CASSPFPGEFSGANVLTF. CDR3 nucleotides: TGTGCCAGCAGTCCATTCCCCGGAGAGTTCTCTGGGGCCAACGTCCTGACTTTC.

The rearrangement links TRBV7-9 to TRBJ2-5; 9 bases are shared with TRBD1. The germline V gene encodes CDR1 SEHNR and CDR2 FQNEAQ (reference sequence). J was trimmed by 4 bases and V by 4 bases; bases with no gene match: 7. CDR3 length: 15 amino acids. CDR3 sequence reads: CASSSRDRARETQYF. In DNA, the CDR3 is TGTGCCAGCAGCTCGAGGGACAGGGCGCGAGAGACCCAGTACTTC.

Within the sample, this clone is large. The chain couples TRBV9 to TRBJ1-1, with D uncertain. The germline CDR1 and CDR2 sequences are SGDLS and YYNGEE. This CDR3 is built from 13 residues. V was trimmed by 4 bases and J by 6 bases, leaving 13 bases between them. The CDR3 DNA is TGTGCCAGCAGCCCCCGGACGACCCCTGAAGCTTTCTTT. This sequence encodes CASSPRTTPEAFF.

The V and J genes are TRBV19 and TRBJ1-5; D unclear. The CDR3 runs to 16 residues. With 6 bases removed from V and 0 bases from J, the gap between germline ends came to 15 bases. CDR1 is LNHDA and CDR2 is SQIVND in the germline V gene (reference sequence). The CDR3 DNA sequence: TGTGCCAGTAGAGGTGGGTTTAGGGCTAGCAATCAGCCCCAGCATTTT. It specifies CASRGGFRASNQPQHF.

The rearrangement links TRBV7-2 to TRBJ2-7; tentative D call: TRBD2 (6 bases). Germline lookup yields CDR1 SGHTA and CDR2 FQGNSA. The CDR3 has 14 amino acids. The ends were cut back, 0 bases at V and 4 bases at J, with 10 bases in the middle. DNA for the CDR3: TGTGCCAGCAGCTTAGCCGCGGGGCAGTACGAGCAGTACTTC. Amino acid sequence: CASSLAAGQYEQYF.